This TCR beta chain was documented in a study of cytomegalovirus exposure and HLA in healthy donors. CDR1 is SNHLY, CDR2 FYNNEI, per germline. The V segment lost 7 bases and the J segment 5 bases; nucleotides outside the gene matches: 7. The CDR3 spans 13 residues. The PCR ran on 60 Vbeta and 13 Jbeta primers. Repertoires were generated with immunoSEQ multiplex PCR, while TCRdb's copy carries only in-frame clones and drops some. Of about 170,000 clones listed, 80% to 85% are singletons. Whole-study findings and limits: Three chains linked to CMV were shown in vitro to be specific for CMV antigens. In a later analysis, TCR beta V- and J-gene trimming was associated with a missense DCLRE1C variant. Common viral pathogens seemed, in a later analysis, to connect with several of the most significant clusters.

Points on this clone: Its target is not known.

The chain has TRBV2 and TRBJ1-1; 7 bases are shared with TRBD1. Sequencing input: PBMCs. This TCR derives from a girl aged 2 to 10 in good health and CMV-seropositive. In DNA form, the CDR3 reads TGTGCCAGCAATTCAGGGGGTTTAACTGAAGCTTTCTTT. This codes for CASNSGGLTEAFF.